The table lists the clone carrying this T cell receptor beta chain with a few counts. Its antigen is as yet unknown. Using its own MiXCR run on the 5' RACE reads, TCRdb lists one record per CDR3 protein. This table has over 45,000 distinct CDR3 sequences, approximately 9% appearing once. The sample originates from a study of T-cell memory formation after mild COVID-19. Study conclusions and caveats: Some responding clones appeared in pre-infection memory, suggesting cross-reactive memory joined.

V lost 3 bases, J lost 4 bases, and 15 bases lay in between. Germline lookup yields CDR1 MNHEY and CDR2 SMNVEV (reference sequence). CDR3 length: 16 amino acids. The chain combines TRBV27 with TRBJ2-2, with D unresolved. Sequencing was carried out using PBMCs or a T cell subset sorted from them (not recorded which). This receptor was obtained from an adult woman who had mild COVID-19 (a few samples of this study predate the infection). Cell type and time point are not known. The CDR3 DNA sequence: TGTGCCAGCAGTTTTCTGGGGTCGTGGGGCACCGGGGAGCTGTTTTTT. Protein product: CASSFLGSWGTGELFF.